These T cell receptor beta chains were read from a single sample in a study of breast tumors, draining lymph nodes, adjacent tissues. One entry per CDR3 protein results from TCRdb running MiXCR on the multiplex PCR reads. The sample consists of about 170,000 distinct CDR3 sequences, about 30% of them appearing once. The sequencing input was axillary lymph node tissue. The receptors stem from a female donor with breast cancer. Some clones in this sample may be carry-over from other donors' samples. The CDR3 runs from the conserved cysteine through the conserved F or W. Expanded clones are given a class, and other clones once, few, many or no size at all.

TRBV7-9	many	TRBJ2-1	CASIRSRSSYNEQFF
TRBV25-1	.	TRBJ1-1	CASSELGYAEAFF
TRBV7-8	.	TRBJ2-3	CASSFTGGAGRISDTQYF
TRBV12-3/TRBV12-4	many	TRBJ2-7	CASSSGTSGRWWEQYF
TRBV10-2	.	TRBJ2-5	CASDAQLIGAQYF
TRBV29-1	.	TRBJ1-1	CSVGAEDTEAFF
TRBV20-1	many	TRBJ2-7	CRARQGAMIEQYF
TRBV5-1	many	TRBJ1-4	CASSLFSTNEKLFF
TRBV5-4	many	TRBJ2-1	CASSLVGQVVNEQFF
TRBV28	many	TRBJ1-5	CASRGIEGLRNQPQHF
TRBV6-2/TRBV6-3	many	TRBJ2-1	CATGLAGGRNEQFF
TRBV5-6	.	TRBJ2-2	CASSFYICSARGTGDYTGELFF
TRBV30	few	TRBJ1-1	CAWSEANTEAFF
TRBV19	many	TRBJ1-3	CASSRQGVFGNTIYF
TRBV27	many	TRBJ2-6	CASMRSGTATSGANVLTF
TRBV29-1	.	TRBJ2-7	CSVRDRVLYEQYF
TRBV7-9	.	TRBJ1-1	CASLEGTEALF
TRBV20-1	.	TRBJ1-2	CSARPLAGAGPGSGYTF
TRBV28	many	TRBJ1-2	CASSWWGGYTF
TRBV10-3	many	TRBJ2-7	CAIWGATGGDEQYF